Following are 12 T cell receptor beta chains from one sample sequenced in a study of regulatory T cells in long-lasting Graves disease. Specified time point: newly diagnosed GD, antithyroid drugs for less than 3 months. Preparation of the TCR library used RNA extracted from PBMCs. The authors built TCR beta libraries using iRepertoire HTBI primers and Arm-PCR of CDR3 regions. Using its own MiXCR run on the multiplex PCR reads, TCRdb lists one record per CDR3 protein. In the table there are approximately 390,000 distinct CDR3 sequences, around 15% of which are singletons. This sample also belongs to another study, concerning T cells in Graves' hyperthyroidism and ophthalmopathy.

The material sequenced was peripheral blood mononuclear cells (PBMCs), taken at new diagnosis, from a patient treated with antithyroid drugs. These receptors all come from a woman between 18 and 29 years old with Graves disease.

This clonotype was detected only a few times. The rearrangement joins TRBV24-1 to TRBJ2-2; 7 bases match TRBD1. The CDR3 spans 17 residues. CDR1 is KGHDR and CDR2 is SFDVKD in the germline V gene. Trimming cost V 2 bases and J 5 bases; bases outside gene matches: 10. This chain's CDR3 is CATSDSLTGRVTGELFF. The CDR3 DNA is TGTGCCACCAGTGATTCCCTGACAGGGAGAGTGACCGGGGAGCTGTTTTTT.

This clonotype occurred many times. The genes are TRBV11-2 and TRBJ1-4; 10 bases map to TRBD1. CDR1 and CDR2 from the germline V gene are SGHAT and FQNNGV. Trimming cost V 0 bases and J 6 bases; bases outside gene matches: 1. This CDR3 comprises 15 residues. This CDR3 is CASSLETGGYEKLFF. DNA for the CDR3: TGTGCCAGCAGCTTAGAGACAGGGGGCTATGAAAAACTGTTTTTT.

This clonotype was detected only a few times. V is TRBV7-2 and J is TRBJ2-3; D ambiguous. In germline, CDR1 is SGHTA, CDR2 FQGNSA. V was cut by 5 bases and J by 0 bases, with 12 bases left in between. CDR3 length equals 15 residues. CDR3: CASSAFHRSTDTQYF. The CDR3 DNA follows: TGTGCCAGCAGCGCCTTTCACCGTAGCACAGATACGCAGTATTTT.

This clonotype has only a few counts. J is TRBJ1-1 and V is TRBV12-3 or TRBV12-4, with D unclear. This CDR3 is built from 14 residues. Trimming took 2 bases from V and 1 from J, leaving 8 bases between them. The CDR3 loop is CASSLNSKNTEAFF. The DNA for the CDR3 is TGTGCCAGCAGTTTAAACAGCAAGAACACTGAAGCTTTCTTT.

The table lists this clonotype with a few counts. A far larger clone is a single base away, which makes a read error likely. V gene TRBV2 combines with J gene TRBJ2-3, with D maybe TRBD1 (5 bases). The DNA end lines up better with TRBJ2-1; the J call may be wrong. CDR1 and CDR2 from the germline V gene are SNHLY and FYNNEI. The CDR3 spans 12 residues. The CDR3 here is CASSRAGNEQFF. CDR3 coding DNA: TGTGCCAGCAGCAGGGCAGGGAATGAGCAGTTCTTC.

As DNA, the CDR3 is TGTGCCAGCAGTCACCGACAAGGGACAGGGGCCTCCGAGCAGTACTTC. Protein: CASSHRQGTGASEQYF. The chain recombines TRBV6-1 with TRBJ2-7; 10 bases fit TRBD1. V lost 5 bases to trimming and J lost 6 bases; unmatched junction nucleotides: 13. The V gene's germline CDR1 is MNHNS and CDR2 SASEGT. This CDR3 has 16 residues.

Concerning this clonotype itself: A read error may explain this, as a much larger clone is one base away. In nucleotides, the CDR3 is TGCAGTGCTAGAGAAGACAGTCTCCCCTATGGCTACACCTTC. Protein: CSAREDSLPYGYTF. This rearrangement joins TRBV20-1 to TRBJ1-2; maybe TRBD1 (5 bases). Trimming took off 0 bases at V and 4 bases at J, with 12 bases between the two ends. Germline CDR1 DFQATT, CDR2 SNEGSKA (reference sequence). This CDR3 contains 14 residues.

This clonotype came up a few times. The chain is built from TRBV6-1 and TRBJ1-4; D is unclear. V gave up 5 bases and J gave up 7 bases, with 14 bases separating them. Germline loops: CDR1 MNHNS, CDR2 SASEGT. The CDR3 runs to 14 residues. DNA of the CDR3: TGTGCCAGCAGTCGAGCCCTAGAGGGTGAAAAACTGTTTTTT. Residues: CASSRALEGEKLFF.

The chain recombines TRBV19 with TRBJ1-1, with D unresolved. The germline V and J ends were trimmed by 5 bases and 6 bases, with 16 bases remaining between them. Germline V gene sequence: CDR1 LNHDA, CDR2 SQIVND (reference sequence). The CDR3 covers 14 residues. CDR3: CASSPREGRAEAFF. CDR3 coding DNA: TGTGCCAGTAGTCCGAGGGAAGGGCGGGCTGAAGCTTTCTTT.

The rearrangement uses TRBV5-1 and TRBJ1-2, with D hard to call. V shed 1 base and J shed 3 bases, with 13 bases lying between them. CDR3 length equals 15 residues. CDR1 is SGHRS, CDR2 YFSETQ, per germline. CDR3 bases: TGCGCCAGCAGCTTGATGTCCGAAGTAGACTATGGCTACACCTTC. Translating it yields CASSLMSEVDYGYTF.

In its sample, this clonotype was seen many times. The chain employs TRBV10-3 and TRBJ2-7, with D perhaps TRBD1 (5 bases). The V end was cut by 4 bases, the J end by 0 bases, with 19 bases between. There are 17 residues in the CDR3. Germline CDR1 and CDR2: ENHRY and SYGVKD. CDR3 sequence: CAISGGGNSSSSYEQYF. CDR3 bases: TGTGCCATCAGTGGGGGCGGAAACTCCTCGAGCTCCTACGAGCAGTACTTC.

The V call is TRBV19, the J call TRBJ1-2; D call uncertain. V was pared by 6 bases and J by 5 bases, with 10 bases between. CDR1 LNHDA and CDR2 SQIVND come from the germline V gene (reference sequence). This CDR3 is built from 12 residues. Here the CDR3 reads CASSKTEYGYTF. CDR3 nucleotide sequence: TGTGCCAGTAGCAAGACCGAATATGGCTACACCTTC.